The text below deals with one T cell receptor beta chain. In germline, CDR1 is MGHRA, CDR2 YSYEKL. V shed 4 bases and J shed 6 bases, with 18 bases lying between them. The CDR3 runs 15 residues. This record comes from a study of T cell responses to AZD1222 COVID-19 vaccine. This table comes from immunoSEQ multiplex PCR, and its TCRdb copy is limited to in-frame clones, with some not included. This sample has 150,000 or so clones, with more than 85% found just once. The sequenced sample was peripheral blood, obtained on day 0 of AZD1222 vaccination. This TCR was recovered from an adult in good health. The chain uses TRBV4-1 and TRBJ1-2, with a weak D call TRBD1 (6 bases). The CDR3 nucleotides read TGCGCCAGCAGCCCTGACCGTTGGGGGCCCCATGGCTACACCTTC. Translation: CASSPDRWGPHGYTF.